This T cell receptor beta chain was captured by sequencing in a study of tumor-infiltrating lymphocytes in primary liver carcinoma. Study background: The tumors, T1-T3 N0M0 lesions, were about 4 to 11 cm across. Study outcomes and limitations: Tumor specimens were characterized by a significantly higher top-250-clone fraction than blood (p = 0.039).

Using a constant-region primer together with ProtoScript II reverse transcriptase, TCR beta cDNA was made from 450 to 600 ng of total RNA. Employing slightly modified ARM-PCR, three nested multiplex PCR rounds were run, and these gave rise to the TCR beta libraries. TRBV1-TRBV30 forward primers paired with a C-beta reverse primer were used in the first two PCR rounds, which ran around 10 cycles each. TCRdb reanalysed the multiplex PCR reads using MiXCR and keeps one entry per CDR3 protein. The sample has 90,000 to 100,000 distinct CDR3 sequences; 69% are singletons. Starting material for RNA and DNA co-extraction consisted of roughly 19-31 mg of unsorted bulk tissue. Every tumor contributed samples taken at five separate regions. The CDR3 consists of 13 residues. CDR1 and CDR2 from the germline V gene are SGHRS and YFSETQ. With regard to this clonotype: Antigen unknown. A read error may explain this, as a much larger clone is one base away.

Sequencing used liver tumor tissue from sampling region 5. Described subset: tumor region T5, tumor centre. This sequence originates from an older woman with primary liver carcinoma and hepatitis B virus infection. V gene TRBV5-1 combines with J gene TRBJ1-1; D is ambiguous. CDR3 sequence reads: CTSSLAANTEAFF. The CDR3 DNA sequence: TGCACCAGCAGCTTGGCAGCGAACACTGAAGCTTTCTTT.